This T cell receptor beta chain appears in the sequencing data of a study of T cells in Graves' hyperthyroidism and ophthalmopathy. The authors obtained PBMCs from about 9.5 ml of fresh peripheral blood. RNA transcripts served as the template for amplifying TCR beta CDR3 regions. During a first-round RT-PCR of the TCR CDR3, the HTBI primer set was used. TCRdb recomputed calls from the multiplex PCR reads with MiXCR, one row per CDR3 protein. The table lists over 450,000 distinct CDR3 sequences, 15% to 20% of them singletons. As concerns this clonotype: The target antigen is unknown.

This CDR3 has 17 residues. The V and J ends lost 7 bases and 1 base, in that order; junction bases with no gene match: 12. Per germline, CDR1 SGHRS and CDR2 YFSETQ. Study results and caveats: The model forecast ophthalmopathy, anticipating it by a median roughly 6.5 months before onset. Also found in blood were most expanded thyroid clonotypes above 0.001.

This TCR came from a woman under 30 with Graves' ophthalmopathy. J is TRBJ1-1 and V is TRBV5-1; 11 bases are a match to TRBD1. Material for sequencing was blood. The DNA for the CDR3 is TGCGCCAGCGGCACGGGACAGGGGGTCTCCGGGAACACTGAAGCTTTCTTT. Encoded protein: CASGTGQGVSGNTEAFF.